The 30 T cell receptor beta chains below all came from one sample that was sequenced in a study of blood T cell repertoires in COVID-19. Clones were read by immunoSEQ multiplex PCR, and TCRdb kept only the in-frame ones, dropping some. Of about 250,000 clones in the sample, 83% were seen once. Sequenced sample: peripheral blood. The receptors originated from a man between 35 and 55 years old with active or convalescent COVID-19.

This sequence joins TRBV19 and TRBJ2-7, with D possibly TRBD1 on 7 matching bases. Germline CDR1 LNHDA, CDR2 SQIVND (reference sequence). There are 17 residues in the CDR3. V gave up 5 bases and J gave up 1 base, with 21 bases separating them. The chain's CDR3 is CASSRTGGDRASYEQYF. The CDR3 DNA follows: TGTGCCAGTAGTCGCACCGGAGGGGACAGAGCTTCCTACGAGCAGTACTTC.

The J gene is TRBJ1-2, the V gene TRBV6-2 or TRBV6-3, with TRBD1 as a possible D gene (5 bases). The ends were cut back, 2 bases at V and 7 bases at J, with 11 bases in the middle. The germline V gene has CDR1 MNHEY and CDR2 SVGEGT. The CDR3 is 13 amino acids. The CDR3, as DNA: TGTGCCAGCAGTTACAATCAGGGCTCTGGCTACACCTTC. Translating it yields CASSYNQGSGYTF.

The chain carries TRBV18 and TRBJ1-1, with D unclear. Germline V CDR1 and CDR2: KGHSH, LQKENI. The CDR3 is made up of 15 amino acids. V lost 3 bases, J lost 5 bases, and 16 bases lay in between. The DNA for the CDR3 is TGTGCCAGCTCACCGGAGGGCACGGGAAGGACTGAAGCTTTCTTT. It codes for CASSPEGTGRTEAFF.

The gene calls are TRBV19 and TRBJ2-3, with 8 bases identical to TRBD2. The trim removed 1 base at V and 1 base at J, leaving 4 bases unmatched. This CDR3 region has 16 residues. Looked up from germline, CDR1 is LNHDA and CDR2 is SQIVND (reference sequence). CDR3 in amino acids: CASSIGGRGGTDTQYF. The DNA for the CDR3 is TGTGCCAGTAGTATAGGTGGGCGGGGGGGCACAGATACGCAGTATTTT.

This chain joins TRBV29-1 and TRBJ1-2, with D possibly being TRBD1 (5 bases). The V end lost 6 bases, the J end lost 8 bases, and 16 bases lay between the germline ends. Germline values: CDR1 SQVTM, CDR2 ANQGSEA. The CDR3 contains 12 residues. CDR3 region: CSVTGTGGGYTF. The CDR3 DNA reads as TGCAGCGTCACCGGGACTGGGGGAGGCTACACCTTC. The complete variable domain, with remaining parts taken from reference TRBV29-1 and TRBJ1-2, reads SAVISQKPSRDICQRGTSLTIQCQVDSQVTMMFWYRQQPGQSLTLIATANQGSEATYESGFVIDKFPISRPNLTFSTLTVSNMSPEDSSIYLCSVTGTGGGYTFGSGTRLTVV.

The gene calls are TRBV24-1 and TRBJ1-3; the match to TRBD1 covers 8 bases. This CDR3 region has 13 residues. Germline V lookup: CDR1 KGHDR, CDR2 SFDVKD. Trimming at V came to 7 bases and at J to 9 bases, leaving 7 bases not matched to a gene. This CDR3 is CATRKDRAGTIYF. CDR3 coding DNA: TGTGCCACCAGGAAGGACAGGGCGGGCACCATATATTTT.

V is TRBV7-9 and J is TRBJ2-1; D call uncertain. Deletions cut 5 bases from V and 1 base from J, with 6 bases between. This CDR3 is 13 amino acids long. Germline lookup yields CDR1 SEHNR and CDR2 FQNEAQ (reference sequence). This CDR3 is CASSGGSYNEQFF. DNA of the CDR3: TGTGCCAGCAGCGGCGGATCCTACAATGAGCAGTTCTTC.

The chain employs TRBV6-5 and TRBJ1-1; 7 nucleotides match TRBD1. This CDR3 is built from 14 residues. Germline lookup yields CDR1 MNHEY and CDR2 SVGAGI. Trimming removed 4 bases from V and 2 bases from J; junction bases left unmatched: 4. CDR3 sequence: CASSFHRGNTEAFF. Written as DNA, the CDR3 is TGTGCCAGCAGTTTCCACAGGGGAAACACTGAAGCTTTCTTT.

The J gene is TRBJ1-3, the V gene TRBV19; 8 bases agree with TRBD1. The V segment lost 4 bases and the J segment 0 bases; nucleotides outside the gene matches: 2. The germline V gene encodes CDR1 LNHDA and CDR2 SQIVND (reference sequence). The CDR3 loop spans 15 amino acids. The CDR3 loop reads CASSRTGISGNTIYF. In nucleotides, the CDR3 is TGTGCCAGTAGTAGGACAGGGATCTCTGGAAACACCATATATTTT.

The V call is TRBV12-3 or TRBV12-4, the J call TRBJ2-7; D perhaps matches TRBD1 (5 bases). V lost 5 bases, J lost 3 bases, and 8 bases lay in between. The CDR3 extends over 12 amino acids. CDR3 residues: CASSPGNYEQYF. CDR3 DNA: TGTGCCAGCAGTCCAGGGAACTACGAGCAGTACTTC.

This clone appeared a single time. The rearrangement links TRBV6-5 to TRBJ1-1; D unclear. The germline CDR1 and CDR2 sequences are MNHEY and SVGAGI. The CDR3 has 14 residues. The V end lost 0 bases, the J end lost 5 bases, and 10 bases lay between the germline ends. This CDR3 is CASSYSRSRTEAFF. The DNA of the CDR3 is TGTGCCAGCAGTTACTCGAGGAGTAGGACTGAAGCTTTCTTT.

This clone was seen only a few times. The chain uses TRBV7-4 and TRBJ1-1, with D maybe TRBD1 (6 bases). The CDR3 has 17 residues. V gave up 7 bases and J gave up 3 bases, with 24 bases separating them. Germline values: CDR1 SGHVT, CDR2 SQSDAQ. CDR3 in DNA: TGTGCCAGCACCCCCTCACCTTCTACAGGGTATCACACTGAAGCTTTCTTT. Translated: CASTPSPSTGYHTEAFF.

The chain uses TRBV28 and TRBJ1-2; tentatively, D is TRBD1 (6 bases). Germline V lookup: CDR1 MDHEN, CDR2 SYDVKM. The CDR3 runs 13 residues. Trimming left V 1 base short and J 8 bases short, with 11 bases between. The CDR3 coding sequence is TGTGCCAGCAGTTTATTCAACAGGGTGGGCTACACCTTC. Its protein product is CASSLFNRVGYTF.

J is TRBJ1-3 and V is TRBV11-2, with no clear D. V lost 1 base and J 0 bases, leaving 10 bases between the germline ends. This CDR3 is 16 amino acids long. CDR1 is SGHAT, CDR2 FQNNGV, per germline. The CDR3 sequence is CASSLVDIGSGNTIYF. DNA of the CDR3: TGTGCCAGCAGCTTAGTTGACATAGGCTCTGGAAACACCATATATTTT.

V and J are TRBV7-9 and TRBJ2-3; 10 bases agree with TRBD1. Losses at the gene ends were 1 base for V and 3 bases for J; bases not matched to a gene: 4. The germline CDR1 and CDR2 sequences are SEHNR and FQNEAQ (reference sequence). This CDR3 is built from 16 residues. CDR3 sequence: CASSLDPGQGTDTQYF. CDR3 coding DNA: TGTGCCAGCAGCTTAGATCCGGGACAGGGGACAGATACGCAGTATTTT.

Here the CDR3 DNA reads TGTGCCAGCAGCCCGAGCGGGAGGGCCAGCAACGAGCAGTACTTC. Its protein is CASSPSGRASNEQYF. J is TRBJ2-7 and V is TRBV11-1; the match to TRBD2 covers 10 bases. V shed 5 bases, J shed 5 bases, and the junction held 9 bases outside the gene matches. CDR3 length: 15 residues. CDR1 is SGHAT and CDR2 is FQDESV in the germline V gene (reference sequence).

This clone was picked up a small number of times. In the same sample, other DNA sequences code for this CDR3. The chain carries TRBV27 and TRBJ2-1, with TRBD2 matching over 11 bases. This CDR3 is built from 17 residues. Trimming at V came to 2 bases and at J to 7 bases, leaving 10 bases not matched to a gene. Germline assignment: CDR1 MNHEY and CDR2 SMNVEV (reference sequence). CDR3 in DNA: TGTGCCAGCAGTTTAACTAGCGGGAGCCTTATATTGAATGAGCAGTTCTTC. This gives the protein CASSLTSGSLILNEQFF.

The chain couples TRBV7-9 to TRBJ2-3; 8 positions agree with TRBD2. Trimming took 2 bases from V and 3 from J; bases not matched to a gene: 7. This CDR3 has 16 residues. Per germline, CDR1 SEHNR and CDR2 FQNEAQ (reference sequence). CDR3 in amino acids: CASSLSTSGKTDTQYF. The DNA of the CDR3 is TGTGCCAGCAGCTTATCCACTAGCGGAAAAACAGATACGCAGTATTTT.

The V gene is TRBV7-2, the J gene TRBJ2-7; 7 nucleotides align to TRBD2. The CDR3 runs 15 residues. CDR1 is SGHTA, CDR2 FQGNSA, per germline. V lost 5 bases, J lost 2 bases, and 9 bases stayed unmatched. CDR3 residues: CASSPTSHNTYEQYF. In DNA form, the CDR3 reads TGTGCCAGCAGCCCGACTAGCCATAACACCTACGAGCAGTACTTC.

This clone was observed once. The chain has TRBV4-3 and TRBJ2-3; D is perhaps TRBD2 (6 bases). The CDR3 totals 15 residues. Trimming took off 1 base at V and 1 base at J, with 9 bases between the two ends. Germline V lookup: CDR1 LGHNA, CDR2 YSLEER. CDR3 DNA: TGCGCCAGCAGCCAAGGACTAGATGGCACAGATACGCAGTATTTT. Its protein product is CASSQGLDGTDTQYF.

V gene TRBV5-1 combines with J gene TRBJ2-1, with 15 positions matching TRBD2. This CDR3 region has 15 residues. CDR1 and CDR2 from the germline V gene are SGHRS and YFSETQ. Trimming at V came to 4 bases and at J to 10 bases, leaving 6 bases not matched to a gene. CDR3 region: CASSAGLAGGYEQFF. In DNA, the CDR3 is TGCGCCAGCAGCGCGGGACTAGCGGGAGGTTACGAGCAGTTCTTC.

The J gene is TRBJ2-7, the V gene TRBV30, with TRBD2 identical over 7 bases. Germline V CDR1 and CDR2: GTSNPN, SVGIG (reference sequence). The CDR3 extends over 12 amino acids. CDR3 nucleotides: TGTGCTGTAGCGGGTTCCTCCTACGAGCAGTACTTC. Protein sequence: CAVAGSSYEQYF.

The rearrangement links TRBV7-2 to TRBJ2-7, with 7 nucleotides matching TRBD1. This CDR3 is 15 amino acids long. Trimming at V came to 5 bases and at J to 0 bases, leaving 7 bases not matched to a gene. Germline CDR1 reads SGHTA; CDR2 reads FQGNSA. The CDR3: CASSLNGQVSYEQYF. In nucleotides, the CDR3 is TGTGCCAGCAGCCTTAATGGACAGGTCTCCTACGAGCAGTACTTC. Full variable domain (rest looked up from reference TRBV7-2 and TRBJ2-7): GAGVSQSPSNKVTEKGKDVELRCDPISGHTALYWYRQSLGQGLEFLIYFQGNSAPDKSGLPSDRFSAERTGGSVSTLTIQRTQQEDSAVYLCASSLNGQVSYEQYFGPGTRLTVT.

This clone has only a few counts. The V and J genes are TRBV9 and TRBJ2-7; 10 bases are a match to TRBD1. Germline CDR1 and CDR2: SGDLS and YYNGEE. Unmatched junction bases numbered 9, after V lost 3 bases and J lost 3 bases. This CDR3 is 16 amino acids long. CDR3 protein: CASSESPGTGVYEQYF. CDR3 DNA sequence: TGTGCCAGCAGCGAGTCTCCGGGGACAGGGGTCTACGAGCAGTACTTC.

A single count supports this clone. Here the CDR3 reads CASSTRRTSNTGELFF. The DNA for the CDR3 is TGTGCCAGCAGCACCCGACGGACTTCGAACACCGGGGAGCTGTTTTTT. V gene TRBV21-1 combines with J gene TRBJ2-2; the table names TRBD2, a call not compared with the DNA. TRBV21-1 is shown as a pseudogene. The CDR3 sequence is 16 residues long.

The CDR3 loop is CASSQGVRSYNSPLHF. The CDR3 DNA is TGTGCCAGCTCACAAGGGGTACGGTCCTATAATTCACCCCTCCACTTT. The V gene is TRBV18, the J gene TRBJ1-6; tentative D call: TRBD1 (5 bases). Trimming took off 4 bases at V and 1 base at J, with 11 bases between the two ends. The germline V gene encodes CDR1 KGHSH and CDR2 LQKENI. CDR3 length: 16 amino acids. Using reference TRBV18 and TRBJ1-6 for the parts outside the CDR3, the full variable domain is NAGVMQNPRHLVRRRGQEARLRCSPMKGHSHVYWYRQLPEEGLKFMVYLQKENIIDESGMPKERFSAEFPKEGPSILRIQQVVRGDSAAYFCASSQGVRSYNSPLHFGNGTRLTVT.

The chain employs TRBV27 and TRBJ1-2, with 8 bases fitting TRBD1. V was clipped by 6 bases and J by 8 bases; unmatched bases: 8. The length of the CDR3 is 13 residues. Looked up from germline, CDR1 is MNHEY and CDR2 is SMNVEV (reference sequence). The CDR3 reads CASRRTGNEGYTF. In DNA form, the CDR3 reads TGTGCCAGCAGGCGGACAGGGAATGAAGGCTACACCTTC.

The chain combines TRBV6-5 with TRBJ1-4; 9 bases match TRBD1. The ends lost 4 bases at V and 8 bases at J; junction bases unmatched: 5. There are 14 residues in the CDR3. CDR1 is MNHEY and CDR2 is SVGAGI in the germline V gene. Written as DNA, the CDR3 is TGTGCCAGCAGTTTCGGGACAGGGAGGGAAAAACTGTTTTTT. This encodes CASSFGTGREKLFF.

The genes are TRBV7-9 and TRBJ1-1, with D perhaps TRBD1 (6 bases). V shed 6 bases and J shed 0 bases, with 20 bases lying between them. The germline V gene encodes CDR1 SEHNR and CDR2 FQNEAQ (reference sequence). The CDR3 extends over 17 amino acids. CDR3: CASSRRQATVMNTEAFF. In nucleotides, the CDR3 is TGTGCCAGCAGTCGAAGACAGGCAACCGTGATGAACACTGAAGCTTTCTTT. The full variable domain, in which reference TRBV7-9 and TRBJ1-1 provide the parts outside the CDR3, is DTGVSQNPRHKITKRGQNVTFRCDPISEHNRLYWYRQTLGQGPEFLTYFQNEAQLEKSRLLSDRFSAERPKGSFSTLEIQRTEQGDSAMYLCASSRRQATVMNTEAFFGQGTRLTVV.

The table lists this clone with a few counts. J is TRBJ2-7 and V is TRBV6-5; D gene uncertain. Germline CDR1 is MNHEY and CDR2 is SVGAGI. The CDR3 sequence is 13 residues long. The V gene lost 5 bases and the J gene lost 3 bases, with 11 bases spanning the gap. CDR3 amino acids: CASSRPASYEQYF. CDR3 DNA: TGTGCCAGCAGTCGCCCTGCCAGCTACGAGCAGTACTTC.